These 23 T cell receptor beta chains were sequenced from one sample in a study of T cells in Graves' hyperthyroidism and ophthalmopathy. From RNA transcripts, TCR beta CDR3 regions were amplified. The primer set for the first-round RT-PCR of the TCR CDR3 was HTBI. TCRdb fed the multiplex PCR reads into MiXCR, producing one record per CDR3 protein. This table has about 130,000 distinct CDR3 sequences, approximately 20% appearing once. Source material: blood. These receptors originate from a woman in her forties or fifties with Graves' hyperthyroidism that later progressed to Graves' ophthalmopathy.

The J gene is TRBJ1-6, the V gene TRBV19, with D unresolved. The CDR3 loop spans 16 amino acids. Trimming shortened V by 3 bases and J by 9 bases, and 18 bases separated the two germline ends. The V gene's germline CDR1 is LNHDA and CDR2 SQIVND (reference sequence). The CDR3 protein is CASSIKGQRGASPLHF. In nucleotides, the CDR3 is TGTGCCAGTAGTATTAAGGGCCAGCGAGGCGCTTCACCCCTCCACTTT.

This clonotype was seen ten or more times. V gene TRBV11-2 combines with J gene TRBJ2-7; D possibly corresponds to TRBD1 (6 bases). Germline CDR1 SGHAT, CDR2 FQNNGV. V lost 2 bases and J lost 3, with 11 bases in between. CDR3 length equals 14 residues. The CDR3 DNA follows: TGTGCCAGCAGCTTAAACCGGGACAACTACGAGCAGTACTTC. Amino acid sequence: CASSLNRDNYEQYF. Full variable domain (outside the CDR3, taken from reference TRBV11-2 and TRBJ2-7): EAGVAQSPRYKIIEKRQSVAFWCNPISGHATLYWYQQILGQGPKLLIQFQNNGVVDDSQLPKDRFSAERLKGVDSTLKIQPAKLEDSAVYLCASSLNRDNYEQYFGPGTRLTVT.

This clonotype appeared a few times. CDR3 sequence reads: CAIRTGGPNTEAFF. The CDR3 DNA sequence: TGTGCCATCAGGACAGGGGGCCCTAACACTGAAGCTTTCTTT. The V call is TRBV10-3, the J call TRBJ1-1; 10 bases match TRBD1. The length of the CDR3 is 14 residues. The junction had 3 bases not matched to a gene; V was cut back by 6 bases and J by 2 bases. The germline gives CDR1 ENHRY, CDR2 SYGVKD.

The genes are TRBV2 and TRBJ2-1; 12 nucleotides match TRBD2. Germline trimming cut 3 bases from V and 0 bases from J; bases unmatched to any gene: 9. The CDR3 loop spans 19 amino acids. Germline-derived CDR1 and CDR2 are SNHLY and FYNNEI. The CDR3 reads CASSESVLAGGSSYNEQFF. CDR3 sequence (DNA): TGTGCCAGCAGTGAGTCAGTACTAGCGGGAGGCTCCTCCTACAATGAGCAGTTCTTC.

The CDR3 coding sequence is TGTGCCAGCAGCTTGGGGGAAAATGAAAAACTGTTTTTT. It is translated as CASSLGENEKLFF. The genes are TRBV5-4 and TRBJ1-4; D remains ambiguous. V was cut by 0 bases and J by 5 bases, with 5 bases left in between. Germline values: CDR1 SGHNT, CDR2 YYREEE (reference sequence). This CDR3 region has 13 residues. The variable domain in full, completed from reference TRBV5-4 and TRBJ1-4, reads ETGVTQSPTHLIKTRGQQVTLRCSSQSGHNTVSWYQQALGQGPQFIFQYYREEENGRGNFPPRFSGLQFPNYSSELNVNALELDDSALYLCASSLGENEKLFFGSGTQLSVL.

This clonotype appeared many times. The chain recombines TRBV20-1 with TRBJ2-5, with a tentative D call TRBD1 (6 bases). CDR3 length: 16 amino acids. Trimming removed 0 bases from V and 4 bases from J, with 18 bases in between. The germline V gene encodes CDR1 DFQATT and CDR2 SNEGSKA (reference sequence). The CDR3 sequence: CSARDRRQGISETQYF. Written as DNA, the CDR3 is TGCAGTGCTAGAGATCGGAGGCAGGGGATCTCAGAGACCCAGTACTTC.

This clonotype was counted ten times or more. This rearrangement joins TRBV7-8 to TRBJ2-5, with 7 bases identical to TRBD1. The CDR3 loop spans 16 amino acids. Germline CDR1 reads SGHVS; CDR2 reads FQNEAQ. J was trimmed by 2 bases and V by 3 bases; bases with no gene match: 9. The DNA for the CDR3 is TGTGCCAGCAGCTTCCTGCCCGGGACAGCGCAAGAGACCCAGTACTTC. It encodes CASSFLPGTAQETQYF. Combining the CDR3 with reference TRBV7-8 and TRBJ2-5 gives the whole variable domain GAGVSQSPRYKVAKRGQDVALRCDPISGHVSLFWYQQALGQGPEFLTYFQNEAQLDKSGLPSDRFFAERPEGSVSTLKIQRTQQEDSAVYLCASSFLPGTAQETQYFGPGTRLLVL.

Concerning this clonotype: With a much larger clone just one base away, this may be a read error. The CDR3 DNA sequence: TGTGCCAGCAGCTACCCGGGACTAGCGAATGAGCAGTCCTTC. Translation gives CASSYPGLANEQSF. J is TRBJ2-1 and V is TRBV7-9, with 10 bases fitting TRBD2. Per germline, CDR1 SEHNR and CDR2 FQNEAQ (reference sequence). The CDR3 consists of 14 residues.

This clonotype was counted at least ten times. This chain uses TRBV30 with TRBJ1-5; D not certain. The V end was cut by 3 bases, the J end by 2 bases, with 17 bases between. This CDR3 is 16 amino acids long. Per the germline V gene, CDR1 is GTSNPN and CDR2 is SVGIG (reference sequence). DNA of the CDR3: TGTGCCTGGAGCCAACCCATCGTGGGAGGCAATCAGCCCCAGCATTTT. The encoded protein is CAWSQPIVGGNQPQHF.

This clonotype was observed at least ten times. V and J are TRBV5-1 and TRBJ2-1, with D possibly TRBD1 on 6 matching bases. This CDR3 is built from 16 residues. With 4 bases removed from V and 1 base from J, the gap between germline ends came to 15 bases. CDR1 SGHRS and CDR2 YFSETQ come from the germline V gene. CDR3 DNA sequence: TGCGCCAGCAGCCCGACGACAGGACTTTCCTACAATGAGCAGTTCTTC. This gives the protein CASSPTTGLSYNEQFF.

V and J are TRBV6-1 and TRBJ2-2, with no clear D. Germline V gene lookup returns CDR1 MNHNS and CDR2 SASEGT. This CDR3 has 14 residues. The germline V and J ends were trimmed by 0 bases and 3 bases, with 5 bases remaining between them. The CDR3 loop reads CASSEAFYTGELFF. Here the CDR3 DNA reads TGTGCCAGCAGTGAAGCCTTTTACACCGGGGAGCTGTTTTTT.

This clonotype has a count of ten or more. The CDR3 protein is CASSYGGVRAQDSYEQYF. CDR3 coding DNA: TGTGCCAGCAGTTACGGGGGGGTTCGGGCACAGGACTCCTACGAGCAGTACTTC. The chain combines TRBV6-5 with TRBJ2-7; TRBD2 matches at 7 bases. The V and J ends lost 2 bases and 0 bases, in that order; junction bases with no gene match: 13. Germline values: CDR1 MNHEY, CDR2 SVGAGI. This CDR3 is 18 amino acids long.

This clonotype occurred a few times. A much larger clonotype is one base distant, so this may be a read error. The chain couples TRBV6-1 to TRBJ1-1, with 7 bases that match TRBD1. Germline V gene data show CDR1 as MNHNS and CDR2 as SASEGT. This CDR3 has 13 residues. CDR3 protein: CASRTGQHTGAFF. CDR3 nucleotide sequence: TGTGCCAGCAGGACGGGACAGCACACTGGAGCTTTCTTT.

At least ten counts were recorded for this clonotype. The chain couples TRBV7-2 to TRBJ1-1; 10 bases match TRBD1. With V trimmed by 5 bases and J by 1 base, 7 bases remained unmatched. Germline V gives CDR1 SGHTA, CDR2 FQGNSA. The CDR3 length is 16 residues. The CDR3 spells CASSPGTGVRNTEAFF. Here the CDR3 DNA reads TGTGCCAGCAGCCCCGGGACAGGGGTAAGGAACACTGAAGCTTTCTTT.

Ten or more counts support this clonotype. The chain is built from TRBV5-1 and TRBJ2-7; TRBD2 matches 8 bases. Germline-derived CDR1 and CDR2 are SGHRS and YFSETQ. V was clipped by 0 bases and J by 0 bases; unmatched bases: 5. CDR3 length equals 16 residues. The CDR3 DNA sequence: TGCGCCAGCAGCTTGGAGGCGGGGACTAGCTCCTACGAGCAGTACTTC. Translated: CASSLEAGTSSYEQYF.

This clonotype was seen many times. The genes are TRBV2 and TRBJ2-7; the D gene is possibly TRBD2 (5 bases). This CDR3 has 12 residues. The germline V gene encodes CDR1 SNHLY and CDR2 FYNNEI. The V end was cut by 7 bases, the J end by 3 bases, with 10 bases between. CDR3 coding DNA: TGTGCCAGCATGAGCGGATACTACGAGCAGTACTTC. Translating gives CASMSGYYEQYF. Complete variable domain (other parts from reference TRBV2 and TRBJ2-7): EPEVTQTPSHQVTQMGQEVILRCVPISNHLYFYWYRQILGQKVEFLVSFYNNEISEKSEIFDDQFSVERPDGSNFTLKIRSTKLEDSAMYFCASMSGYYEQYFGPGTRLTVT.

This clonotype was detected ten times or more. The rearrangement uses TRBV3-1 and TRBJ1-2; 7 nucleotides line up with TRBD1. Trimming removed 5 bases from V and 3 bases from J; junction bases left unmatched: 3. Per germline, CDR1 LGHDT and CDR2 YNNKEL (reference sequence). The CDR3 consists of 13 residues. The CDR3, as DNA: TGTGCCAGCAGCTCGGGACAGTACTATGGCTACACCTTC. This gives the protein CASSSGQYYGYTF.

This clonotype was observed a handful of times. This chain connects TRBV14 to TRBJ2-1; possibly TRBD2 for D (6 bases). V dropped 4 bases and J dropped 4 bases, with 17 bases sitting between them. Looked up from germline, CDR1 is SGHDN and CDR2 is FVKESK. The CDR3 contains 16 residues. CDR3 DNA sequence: TGTGCCAGCAGCCCCCAGGCTAGCGTACGATACAATGAGCAGTTCTTC. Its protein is CASSPQASVRYNEQFF.

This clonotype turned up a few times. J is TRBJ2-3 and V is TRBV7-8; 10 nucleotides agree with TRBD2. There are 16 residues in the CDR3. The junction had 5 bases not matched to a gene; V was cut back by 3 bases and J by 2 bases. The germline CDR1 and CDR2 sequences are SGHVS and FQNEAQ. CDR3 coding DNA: TGTGCCAGCAGCTTTAGCGGGAGGAAGAACACAGATACGCAGTATTTT. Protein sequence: CASSFSGRKNTDTQYF.

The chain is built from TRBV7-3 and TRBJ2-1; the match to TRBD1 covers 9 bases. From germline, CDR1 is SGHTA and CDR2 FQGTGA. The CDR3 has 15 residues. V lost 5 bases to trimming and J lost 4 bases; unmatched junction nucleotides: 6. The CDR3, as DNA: TGTGCCAGCAGCCCAAGGGGACAGGGTTACAATGAGCAGTTCTTC. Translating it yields CASSPRGQGYNEQFF.

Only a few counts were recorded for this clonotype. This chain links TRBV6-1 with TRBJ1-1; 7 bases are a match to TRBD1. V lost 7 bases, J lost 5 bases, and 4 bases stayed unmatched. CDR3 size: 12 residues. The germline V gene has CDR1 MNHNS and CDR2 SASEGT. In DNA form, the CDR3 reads TGTGCCAGCACAGGGGGATGGACTGAAGCTTTCTTT. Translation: CASTGGWTEAFF.

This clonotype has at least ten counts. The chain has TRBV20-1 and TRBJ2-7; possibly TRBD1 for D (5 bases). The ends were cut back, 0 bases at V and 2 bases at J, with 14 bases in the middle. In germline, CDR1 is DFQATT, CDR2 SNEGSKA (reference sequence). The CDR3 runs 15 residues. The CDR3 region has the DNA TGCAGTGCTAGAGATGGGGCCGTGATAACCTACGAGCAGTACTTC. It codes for CSARDGAVITYEQYF.

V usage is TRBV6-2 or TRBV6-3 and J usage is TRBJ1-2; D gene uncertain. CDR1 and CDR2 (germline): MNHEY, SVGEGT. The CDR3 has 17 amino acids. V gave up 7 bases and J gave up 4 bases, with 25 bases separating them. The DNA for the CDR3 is TGTGCCAGCACCGATCTCCACAAATTCAGGAGGAGCTATGGCTACACCTTC. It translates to CASTDLHKFRRSYGYTF.